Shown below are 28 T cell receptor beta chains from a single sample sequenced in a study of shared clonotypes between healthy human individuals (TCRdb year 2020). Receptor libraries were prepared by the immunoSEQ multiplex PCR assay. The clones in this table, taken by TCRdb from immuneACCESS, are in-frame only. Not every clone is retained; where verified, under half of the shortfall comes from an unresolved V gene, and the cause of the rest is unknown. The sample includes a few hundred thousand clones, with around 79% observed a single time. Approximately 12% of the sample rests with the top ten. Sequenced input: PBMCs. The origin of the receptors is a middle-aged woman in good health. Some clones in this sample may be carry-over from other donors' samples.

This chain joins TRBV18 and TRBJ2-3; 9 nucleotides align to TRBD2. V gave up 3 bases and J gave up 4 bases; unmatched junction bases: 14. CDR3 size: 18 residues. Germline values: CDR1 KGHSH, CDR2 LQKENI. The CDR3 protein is CASSPPTHSGSQADTQYF. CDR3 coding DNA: TGTGCCAGCTCACCCCCGACCCATAGCGGGAGTCAGGCAGATACGCAGTATTTT.

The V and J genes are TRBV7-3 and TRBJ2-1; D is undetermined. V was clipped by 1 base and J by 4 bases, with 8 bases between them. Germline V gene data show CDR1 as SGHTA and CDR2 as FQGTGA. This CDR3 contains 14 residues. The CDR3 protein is CASSLNPPYNEQFF. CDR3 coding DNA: TGTGCCAGCAGCTTAAATCCCCCATACAATGAGCAGTTCTTC.

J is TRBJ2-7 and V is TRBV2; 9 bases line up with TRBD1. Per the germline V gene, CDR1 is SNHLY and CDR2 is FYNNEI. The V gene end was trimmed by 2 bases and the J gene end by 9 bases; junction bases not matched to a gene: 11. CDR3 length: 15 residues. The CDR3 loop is CASSEQDRGSPGQYF. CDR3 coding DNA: TGTGCCAGCAGTGAACAGGACAGGGGCTCCCCCGGGCAGTACTTC.

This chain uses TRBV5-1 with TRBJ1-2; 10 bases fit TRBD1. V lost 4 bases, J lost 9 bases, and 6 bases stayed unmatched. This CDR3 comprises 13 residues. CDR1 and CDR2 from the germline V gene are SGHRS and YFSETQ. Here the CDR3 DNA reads TGCGCCAGCAGCACAGGGACAGGGGAGAGCTACACCTTC. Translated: CASSTGTGESYTF.

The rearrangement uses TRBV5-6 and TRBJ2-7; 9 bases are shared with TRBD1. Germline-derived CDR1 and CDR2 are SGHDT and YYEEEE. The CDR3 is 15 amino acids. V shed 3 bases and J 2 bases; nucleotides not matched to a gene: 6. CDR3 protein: CASSSRWTGAYEQYF. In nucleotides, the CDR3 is TGTGCCAGCAGCTCTCGGTGGACAGGGGCCTACGAGCAGTACTTC.

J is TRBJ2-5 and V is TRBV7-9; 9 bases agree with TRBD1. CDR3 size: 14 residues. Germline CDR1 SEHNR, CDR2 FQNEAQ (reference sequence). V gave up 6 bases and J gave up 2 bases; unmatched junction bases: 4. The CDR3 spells CASRPGTGQETQYF. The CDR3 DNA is TGTGCCAGCAGGCCCGGGACAGGGCAAGAGACCCAGTACTTC. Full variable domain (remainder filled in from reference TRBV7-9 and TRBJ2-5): DTGVSQNPRHKITKRGQNVTFRCDPISEHNRLYWYRQTLGQGPEFLTYFQNEAQLEKSRLLSDRFSAERPKGSFSTLEIQRTEQGDSAMYLCASRPGTGQETQYFGPGTRLLVL.

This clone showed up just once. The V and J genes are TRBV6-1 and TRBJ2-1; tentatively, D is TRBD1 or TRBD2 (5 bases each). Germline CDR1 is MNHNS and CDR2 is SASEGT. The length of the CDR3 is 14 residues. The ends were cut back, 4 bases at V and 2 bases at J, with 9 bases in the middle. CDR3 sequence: CASSGQGPYNEQFF. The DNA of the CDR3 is TGTGCCAGCAGTGGGCAGGGACCCTACAATGAGCAGTTCTTC.

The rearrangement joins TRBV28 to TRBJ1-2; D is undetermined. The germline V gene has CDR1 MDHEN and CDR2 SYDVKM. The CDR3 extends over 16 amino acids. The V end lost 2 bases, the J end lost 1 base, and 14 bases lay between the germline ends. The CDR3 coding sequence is TGTGCCAGCAGTTTAGTACTCAGTAGAAATAACTATGGCTACACCTTC. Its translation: CASSLVLSRNNYGYTF.

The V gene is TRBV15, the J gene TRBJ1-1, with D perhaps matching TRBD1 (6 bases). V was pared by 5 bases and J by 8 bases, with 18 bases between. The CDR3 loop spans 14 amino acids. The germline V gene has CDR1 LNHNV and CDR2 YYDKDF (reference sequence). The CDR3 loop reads CATSPRGQTGEAFF. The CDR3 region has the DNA TGTGCCACCAGCCCACGGGGGCAGACAGGAGAAGCTTTCTTT. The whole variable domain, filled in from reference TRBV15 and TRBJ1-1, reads DAMVIQNPRYQVTQFGKPVTLSCSQTLNHNVMYWYQQKSSQAPKLLFHYYDKDFNNEADTPDNFQSRRPNTSFCFLDIRSPGLGDTAMYLCATSPRGQTGEAFFGQGTRLTVV.

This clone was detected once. The CDR3 spells CAWSPLAGGIDEQFF. The CDR3 DNA follows: TGTGCCTGGAGCCCCCTAGCGGGGGGAATCGATGAGCAGTTCTTC. The rearrangement joins TRBV30 to TRBJ2-1; TRBD2 matches at 11 bases. CDR3 length equals 15 residues. Germline V lookup: CDR1 GTSNPN, CDR2 SVGIG (reference sequence). Trimming removed 3 bases from V and 8 bases from J; junction bases left unmatched: 9.

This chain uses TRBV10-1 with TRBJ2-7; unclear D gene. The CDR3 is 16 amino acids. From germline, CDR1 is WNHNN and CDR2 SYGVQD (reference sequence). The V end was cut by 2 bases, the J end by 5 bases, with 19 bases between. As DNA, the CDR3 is TGCGCCAGCAGTGAGGGGATGCCCCTTTGGTGGGACGAGCAGTACTTC. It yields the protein CASSEGMPLWWDEQYF.

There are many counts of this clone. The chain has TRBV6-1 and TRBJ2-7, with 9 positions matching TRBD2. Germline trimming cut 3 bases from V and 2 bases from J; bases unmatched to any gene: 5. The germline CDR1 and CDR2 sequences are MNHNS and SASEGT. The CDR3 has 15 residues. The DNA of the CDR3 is TGTGCCAGCAGTGATCCGACTAGCGGACCCTACGAGCAGTACTTC. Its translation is CASSDPTSGPYEQYF.

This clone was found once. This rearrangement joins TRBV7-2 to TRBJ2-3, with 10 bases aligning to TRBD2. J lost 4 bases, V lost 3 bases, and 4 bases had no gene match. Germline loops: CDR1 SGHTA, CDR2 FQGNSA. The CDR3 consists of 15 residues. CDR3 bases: TGTGCCAGCAGCTTTTTAGCGGGAGGCCCAGATACGCAGTATTTT. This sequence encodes CASSFLAGGPDTQYF.

The CDR3 loop reads CASSPNGGEYTEAFF. The CDR3 DNA sequence: TGTGCCAGCAGCCCGAATGGAGGGGAATACACTGAAGCTTTCTTT. V usage is TRBV28 and J usage is TRBJ1-1, with a possible D match to TRBD1 (5 bases). The CDR3 is 15 amino acids. Trimming took off 6 bases at V and 3 bases at J, with 17 bases between the two ends. Germline CDR1 and CDR2: MDHEN and SYDVKM.

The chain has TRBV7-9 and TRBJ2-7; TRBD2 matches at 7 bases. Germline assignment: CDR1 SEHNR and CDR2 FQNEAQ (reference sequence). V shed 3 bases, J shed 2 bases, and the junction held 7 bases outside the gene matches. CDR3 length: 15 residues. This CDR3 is CASSLPEAGTYEQYF. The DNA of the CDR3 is TGTGCCAGCAGCTTGCCCGAAGCGGGAACCTACGAGCAGTACTTC.

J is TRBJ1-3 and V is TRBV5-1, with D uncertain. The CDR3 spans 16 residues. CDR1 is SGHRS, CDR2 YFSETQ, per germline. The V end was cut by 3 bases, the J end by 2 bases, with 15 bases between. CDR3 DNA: TGCGCCAGCAGCTCTGGAAGCCTACCGCCTGGAAACACCATATATTTT. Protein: CASSSGSLPPGNTIYF.

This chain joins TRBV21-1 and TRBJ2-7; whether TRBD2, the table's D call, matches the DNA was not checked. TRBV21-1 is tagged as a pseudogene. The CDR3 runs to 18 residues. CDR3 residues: CASSKVCPSGRGTYEQYF. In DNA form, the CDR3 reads TGTGCCAGCAGCAAAGTGTGTCCTAGCGGGAGAGGAACCTACGAGCAGTACTTC.

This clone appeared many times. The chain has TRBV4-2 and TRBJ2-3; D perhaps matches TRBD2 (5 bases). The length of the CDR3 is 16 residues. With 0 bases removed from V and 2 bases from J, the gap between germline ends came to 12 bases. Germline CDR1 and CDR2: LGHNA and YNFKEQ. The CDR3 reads CASSQDVGSHTDTQYF. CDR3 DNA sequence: TGTGCCAGCAGCCAAGATGTGGGGAGCCACACAGATACGCAGTATTTT.

CDR3 protein: CASSWVGGPSYEQYF. CDR3 coding DNA: TGTGCCAGCAGCTGGGTGGGCGGTCCATCCTACGAGCAGTACTTC. This chain links TRBV7-2 with TRBJ2-7; D unresolved. The CDR3 totals 15 residues. Germline CDR1 and CDR2: SGHTA and FQGNSA. V was cut by 4 bases and J by 1 base, with 14 bases left in between.

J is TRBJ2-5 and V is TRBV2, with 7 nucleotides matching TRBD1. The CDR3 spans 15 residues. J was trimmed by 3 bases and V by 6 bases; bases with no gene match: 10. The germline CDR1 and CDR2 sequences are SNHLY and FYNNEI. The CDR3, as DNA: TGTGCCAGCAGCCCCGAACAGGGGTGGAAAGAGACCCAGTACTTC. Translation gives CASSPEQGWKETQYF.

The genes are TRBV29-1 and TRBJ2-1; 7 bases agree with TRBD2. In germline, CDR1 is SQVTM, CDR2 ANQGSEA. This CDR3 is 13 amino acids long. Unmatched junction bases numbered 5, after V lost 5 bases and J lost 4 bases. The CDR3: CSVRGRGYNEQFF. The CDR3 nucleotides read TGCAGCGTTCGCGGGAGAGGGTACAATGAGCAGTTCTTC.

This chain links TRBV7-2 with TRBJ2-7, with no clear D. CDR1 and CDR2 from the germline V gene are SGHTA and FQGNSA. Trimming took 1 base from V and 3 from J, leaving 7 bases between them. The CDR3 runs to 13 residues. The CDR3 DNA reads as TGTGCCAGCAGCTTAGACCTGGACTACGAGCAGTACTTC. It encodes CASSLDLDYEQYF.

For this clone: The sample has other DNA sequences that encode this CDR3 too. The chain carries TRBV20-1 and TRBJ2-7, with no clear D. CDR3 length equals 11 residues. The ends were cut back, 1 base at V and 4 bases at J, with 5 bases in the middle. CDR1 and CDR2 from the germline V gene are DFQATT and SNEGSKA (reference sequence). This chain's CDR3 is CSARGPYEQYF. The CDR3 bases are TGCAGTGCTAGAGGGCCATACGAGCAGTACTTC.

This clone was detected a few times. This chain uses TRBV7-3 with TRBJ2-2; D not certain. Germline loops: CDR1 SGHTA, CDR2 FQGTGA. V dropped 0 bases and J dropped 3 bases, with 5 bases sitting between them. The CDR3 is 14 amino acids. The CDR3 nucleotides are TGTGCCAGCAGCTTAACGTGGGACACCGGGGAGCTGTTTTTT. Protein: CASSLTWDTGELFF.

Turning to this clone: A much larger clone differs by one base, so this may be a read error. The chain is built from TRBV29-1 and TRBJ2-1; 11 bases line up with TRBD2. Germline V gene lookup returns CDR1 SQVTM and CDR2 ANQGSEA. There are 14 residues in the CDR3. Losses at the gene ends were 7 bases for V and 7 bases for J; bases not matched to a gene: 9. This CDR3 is CSAAPLAGANEQFF. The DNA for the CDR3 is TGCAGCGCTGCCCCACTAGCGGGAGCTAATGAGCAGTTCTTC.

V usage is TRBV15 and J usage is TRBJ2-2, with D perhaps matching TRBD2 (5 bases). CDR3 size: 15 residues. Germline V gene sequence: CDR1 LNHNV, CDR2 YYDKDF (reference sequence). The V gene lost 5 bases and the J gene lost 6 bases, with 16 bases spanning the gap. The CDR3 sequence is CATSLRARSPGELFF. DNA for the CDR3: TGTGCCACCAGCTTGAGGGCCCGGTCGCCCGGGGAGCTGTTTTTT.

CDR3 region: CSVSGSILGYEQFF. The CDR3 DNA reads TGCAGCGTTAGCGGGAGTATCCTCGGTTATGAGCAGTTCTTC. This chain joins TRBV29-1 and TRBJ2-1; the match to TRBD2 covers 8 bases. The CDR3 runs to 14 residues. Trimming cost V 5 bases and J 8 bases; bases outside gene matches: 11. Germline CDR1 and CDR2: SQVTM and ANQGSEA.

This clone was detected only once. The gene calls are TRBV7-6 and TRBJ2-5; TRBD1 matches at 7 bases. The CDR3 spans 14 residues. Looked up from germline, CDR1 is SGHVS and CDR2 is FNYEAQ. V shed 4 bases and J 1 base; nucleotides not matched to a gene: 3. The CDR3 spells CASSSGQTQETQYF. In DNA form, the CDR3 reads TGTGCCAGCAGCTCGGGACAGACCCAAGAGACCCAGTACTTC.